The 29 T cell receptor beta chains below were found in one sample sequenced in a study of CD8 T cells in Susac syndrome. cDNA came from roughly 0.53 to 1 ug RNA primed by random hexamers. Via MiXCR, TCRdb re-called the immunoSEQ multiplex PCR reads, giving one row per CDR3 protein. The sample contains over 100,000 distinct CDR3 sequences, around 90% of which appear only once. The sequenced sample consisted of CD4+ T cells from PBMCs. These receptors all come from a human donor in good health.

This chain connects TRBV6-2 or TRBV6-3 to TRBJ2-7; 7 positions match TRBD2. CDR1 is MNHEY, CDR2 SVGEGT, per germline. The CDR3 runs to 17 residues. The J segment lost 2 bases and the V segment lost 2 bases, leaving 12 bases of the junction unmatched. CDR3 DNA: TGTGCCAGCAGTTACACCAGGCTAGCGGTATCCGCCTACGAGCAGTACTTC. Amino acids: CASSYTRLAVSAYEQYF.

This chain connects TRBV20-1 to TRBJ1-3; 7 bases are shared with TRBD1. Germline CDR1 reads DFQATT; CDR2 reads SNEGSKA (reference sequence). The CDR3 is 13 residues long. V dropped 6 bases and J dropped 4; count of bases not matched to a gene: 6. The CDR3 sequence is CSARSDRGNTIYF. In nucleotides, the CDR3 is TGCAGTGCCCGATCGGACAGGGGAAACACCATATATTTT.

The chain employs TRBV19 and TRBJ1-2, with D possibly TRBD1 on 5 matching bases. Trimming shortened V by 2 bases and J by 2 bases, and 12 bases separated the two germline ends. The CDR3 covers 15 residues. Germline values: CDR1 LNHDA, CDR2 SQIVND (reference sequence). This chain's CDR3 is CASSINRAGNYGYTF. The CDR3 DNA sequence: TGTGCCAGTAGTATAAACCGGGCAGGGAACTATGGCTACACCTTC.

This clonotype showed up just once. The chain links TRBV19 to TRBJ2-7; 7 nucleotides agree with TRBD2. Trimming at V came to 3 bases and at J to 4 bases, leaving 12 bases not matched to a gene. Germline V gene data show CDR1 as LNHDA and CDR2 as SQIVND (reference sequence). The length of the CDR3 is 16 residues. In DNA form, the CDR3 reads TGTGCCAGTAGTATCCCGTACCCGGGAGGAGAGTACGAGCAGTACTTC. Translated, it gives CASSIPYPGGEYEQYF.

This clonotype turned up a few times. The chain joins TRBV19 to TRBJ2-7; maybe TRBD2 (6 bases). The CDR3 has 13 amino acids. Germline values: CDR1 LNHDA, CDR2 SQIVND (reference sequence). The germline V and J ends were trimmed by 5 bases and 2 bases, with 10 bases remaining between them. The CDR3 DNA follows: TGTGCCAGTAGTGCGGGACTGGCCTACGAGCAGTACTTC. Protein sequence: CASSAGLAYEQYF.

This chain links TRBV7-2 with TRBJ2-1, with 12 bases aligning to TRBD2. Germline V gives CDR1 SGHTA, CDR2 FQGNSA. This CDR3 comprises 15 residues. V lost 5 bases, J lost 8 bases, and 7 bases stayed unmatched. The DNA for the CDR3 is TGTGCCAGCAGCATGACTAGCGGGGGTTGGGATGAGCAGTTCTTC. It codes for CASSMTSGGWDEQFF.

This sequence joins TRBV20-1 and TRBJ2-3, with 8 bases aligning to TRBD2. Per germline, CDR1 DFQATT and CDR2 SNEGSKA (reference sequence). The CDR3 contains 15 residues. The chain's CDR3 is CSASPPGLVTDTQYF. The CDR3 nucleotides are TGCAGCGCGAGTCCGCCGGGACTAGTCACAGATACGCAGTATTTT.

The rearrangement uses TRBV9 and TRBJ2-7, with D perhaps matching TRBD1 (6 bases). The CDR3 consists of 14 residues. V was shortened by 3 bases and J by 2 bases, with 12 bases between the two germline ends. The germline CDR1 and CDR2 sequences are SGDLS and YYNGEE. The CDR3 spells CASSGGTNTYEQYF. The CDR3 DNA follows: TGTGCCAGCAGCGGAGGGACAAACACCTACGAGCAGTACTTC.

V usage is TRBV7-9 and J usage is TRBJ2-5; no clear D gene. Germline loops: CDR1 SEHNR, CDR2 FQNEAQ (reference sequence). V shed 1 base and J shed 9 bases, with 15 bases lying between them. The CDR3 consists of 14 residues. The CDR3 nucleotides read TGTGCCAGCAGCTTAGAGGGCTATGGTGGACCCCAGTACTTC. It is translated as CASSLEGYGGPQYF.

The CDR3 bases are TGTGCCAGCAGCCAAGAGGTGCGGACCTACGAGCAGTACTTC. It yields the protein CASSQEVRTYEQYF. This sequence joins TRBV14 and TRBJ2-7, with unresolved D. Between the trimmed V and J ends, which lost 0 bases and 2 bases, there was a span of 8 bases. The CDR3 has 14 amino acids. The germline V gene encodes CDR1 SGHDN and CDR2 FVKESK.

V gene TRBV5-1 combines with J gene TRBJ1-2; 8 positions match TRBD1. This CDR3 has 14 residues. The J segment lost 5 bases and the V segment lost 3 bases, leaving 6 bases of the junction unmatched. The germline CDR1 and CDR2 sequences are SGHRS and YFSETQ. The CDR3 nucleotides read TGCGCCAGCAGCTCCCGGGACAGGAGATATGGCTACACCTTC. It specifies CASSSRDRRYGYTF.

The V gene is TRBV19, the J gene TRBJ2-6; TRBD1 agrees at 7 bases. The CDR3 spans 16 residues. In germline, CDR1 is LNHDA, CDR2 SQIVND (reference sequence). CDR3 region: CATREQGLPGANVLTF. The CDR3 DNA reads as TGTGCTACCAGGGAACAGGGGCTCCCTGGGGCCAACGTCCTGACTTTC.

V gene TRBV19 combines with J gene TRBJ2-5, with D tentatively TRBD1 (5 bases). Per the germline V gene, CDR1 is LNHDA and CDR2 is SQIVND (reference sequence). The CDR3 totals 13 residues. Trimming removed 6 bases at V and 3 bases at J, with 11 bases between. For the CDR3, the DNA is TGTGCCAGTAGCACCTCCAGGGAAGAGACCCAGTACTTC. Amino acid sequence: CASSTSREETQYF.

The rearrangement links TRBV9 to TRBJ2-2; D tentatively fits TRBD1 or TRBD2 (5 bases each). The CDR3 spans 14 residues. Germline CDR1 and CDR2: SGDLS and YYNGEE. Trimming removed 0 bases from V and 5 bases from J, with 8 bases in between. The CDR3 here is CASSVVGETGELFF. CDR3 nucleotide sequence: TGTGCCAGCAGCGTAGTAGGGGAGACCGGGGAGCTGTTTTTT.

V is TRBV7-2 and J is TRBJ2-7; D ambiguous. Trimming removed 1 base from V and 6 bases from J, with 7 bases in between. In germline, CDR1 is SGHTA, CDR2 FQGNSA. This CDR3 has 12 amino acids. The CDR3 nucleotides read TGTGCCAGCAGCTTAGGGCGGCGCGAGCAGTACTTC. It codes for CASSLGRREQYF.

The CDR3 DNA sequence: TGCGCCAGCAGCTTGTTGGCAGGGGGCGCCTACGAGCAGTACTTC. Translating it yields CASSLLAGGAYEQYF. The chain uses TRBV5-1 and TRBJ2-7, with 8 bases identical to TRBD1. J gave up 2 bases and V 1 base, and 5 bases lay outside the gene matches. Looked up from germline, CDR1 is SGHRS and CDR2 is YFSETQ. CDR3 length: 15 amino acids.

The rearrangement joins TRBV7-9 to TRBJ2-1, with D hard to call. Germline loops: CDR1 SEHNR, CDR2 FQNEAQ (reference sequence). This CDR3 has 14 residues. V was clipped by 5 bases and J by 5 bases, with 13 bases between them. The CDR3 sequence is CASSPRTGNNEQFF. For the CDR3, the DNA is TGTGCCAGCAGCCCCCGGACCGGAAACAATGAGCAGTTCTTC.

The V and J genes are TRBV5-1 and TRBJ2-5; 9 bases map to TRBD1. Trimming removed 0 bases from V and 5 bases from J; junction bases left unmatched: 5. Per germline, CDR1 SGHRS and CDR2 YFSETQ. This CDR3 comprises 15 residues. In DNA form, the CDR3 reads TGCGCCAGCAGCTTGGCCACAGGGGGCCGGGAGACCCAGTACTTC. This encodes CASSLATGGRETQYF.

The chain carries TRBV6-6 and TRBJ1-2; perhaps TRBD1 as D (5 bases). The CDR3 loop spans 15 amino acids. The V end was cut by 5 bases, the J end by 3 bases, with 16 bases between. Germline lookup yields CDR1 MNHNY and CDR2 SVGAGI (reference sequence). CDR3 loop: CASSGETGKYYGYTF. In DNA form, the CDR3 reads TGTGCCAGCAGTGGTGAAACAGGAAAATACTATGGCTACACCTTC.

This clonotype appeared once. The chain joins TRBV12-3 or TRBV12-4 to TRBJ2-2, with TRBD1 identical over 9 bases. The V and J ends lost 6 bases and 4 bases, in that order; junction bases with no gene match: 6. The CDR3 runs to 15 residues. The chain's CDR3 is CASRRTGAFTGELFF. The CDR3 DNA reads TGTGCCAGCAGACGGACAGGGGCGTTCACCGGGGAGCTGTTTTTT.

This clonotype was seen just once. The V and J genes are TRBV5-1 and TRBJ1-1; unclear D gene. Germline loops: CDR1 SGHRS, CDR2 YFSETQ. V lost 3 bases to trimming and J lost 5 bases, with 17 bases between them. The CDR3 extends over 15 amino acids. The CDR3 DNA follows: TGCGCCAGCAGCTCGCTCCAAGGGCCAAGTACTGAAGCTTTCTTT. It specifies CASSSLQGPSTEAFF.

CDR3 in amino acids: CSASPGTRPSYEQYF. The CDR3, as DNA: TGCAGTGCTAGCCCCGGGACTAGGCCTTCCTACGAGCAGTACTTC. This chain uses TRBV20-1 with TRBJ2-7, with 8 positions matching TRBD2. CDR1 is DFQATT, CDR2 SNEGSKA, per germline (reference sequence). Trimming removed 3 bases from V and 1 base from J; junction bases left unmatched: 8. The CDR3 is 15 amino acids.

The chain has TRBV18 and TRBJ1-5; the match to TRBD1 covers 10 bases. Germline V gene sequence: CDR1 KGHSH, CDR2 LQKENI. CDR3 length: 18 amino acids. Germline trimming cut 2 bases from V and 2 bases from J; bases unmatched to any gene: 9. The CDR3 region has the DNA TGTGCCAGCTCACCAAAAGGACAGGGGGTTGAGGGCAATCAGCCCCAGCATTTT. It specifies CASSPKGQGVEGNQPQHF. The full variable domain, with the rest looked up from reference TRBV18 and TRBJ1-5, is NAGVMQNPRHLVRRRGQEARLRCSPMKGHSHVYWYRQLPEEGLKFMVYLQKENIIDESGMPKERFSAEFPKEGPSILRIQQVVRGDSAAYFCASSPKGQGVEGNQPQHFGDGTRLSIL.

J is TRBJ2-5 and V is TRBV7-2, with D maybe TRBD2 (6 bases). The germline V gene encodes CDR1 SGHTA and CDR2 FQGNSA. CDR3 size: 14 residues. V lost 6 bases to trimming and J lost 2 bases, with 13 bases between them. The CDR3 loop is CASSVTRRQETQYF. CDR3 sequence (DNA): TGTGCCAGCAGTGTGACTAGGCGACAAGAGACCCAGTACTTC.

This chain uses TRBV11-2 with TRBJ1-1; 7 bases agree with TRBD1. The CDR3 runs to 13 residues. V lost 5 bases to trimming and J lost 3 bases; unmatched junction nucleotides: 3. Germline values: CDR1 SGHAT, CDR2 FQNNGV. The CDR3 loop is CASSIDRDTEAFF. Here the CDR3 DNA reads TGTGCCAGCAGCATTGACAGGGACACTGAAGCTTTCTTT.

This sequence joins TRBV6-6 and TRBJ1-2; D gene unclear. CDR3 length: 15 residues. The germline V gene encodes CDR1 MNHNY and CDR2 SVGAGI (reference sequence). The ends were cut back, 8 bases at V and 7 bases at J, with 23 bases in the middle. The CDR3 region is CASQPRTVERGGYTF. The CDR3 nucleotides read TGTGCCAGCCAGCCCCGGACTGTCGAACGGGGTGGCTACACCTTC.

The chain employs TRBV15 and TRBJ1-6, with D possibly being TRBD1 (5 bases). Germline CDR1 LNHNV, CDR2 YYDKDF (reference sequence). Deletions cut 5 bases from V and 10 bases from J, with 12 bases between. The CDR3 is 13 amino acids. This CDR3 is CATSGAYRSPLHF. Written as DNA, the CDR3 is TGTGCCACCAGCGGGGCGTATCGGTCACCCCTCCACTTT.

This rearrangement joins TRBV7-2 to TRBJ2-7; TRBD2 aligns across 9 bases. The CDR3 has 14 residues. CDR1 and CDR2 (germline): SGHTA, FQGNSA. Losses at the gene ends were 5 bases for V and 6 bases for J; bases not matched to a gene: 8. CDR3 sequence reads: CASSKAGGPLEQYF. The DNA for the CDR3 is TGTGCCAGCAGCAAAGCGGGAGGTCCGCTCGAGCAGTACTTC.

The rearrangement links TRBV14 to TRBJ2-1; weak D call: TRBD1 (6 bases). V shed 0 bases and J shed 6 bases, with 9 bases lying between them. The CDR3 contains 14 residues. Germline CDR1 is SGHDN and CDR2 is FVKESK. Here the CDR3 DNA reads TGTGCCAGCAGCCAAGATTACAGGGCCAATGAGCAGTTCTTC. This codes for CASSQDYRANEQFF.